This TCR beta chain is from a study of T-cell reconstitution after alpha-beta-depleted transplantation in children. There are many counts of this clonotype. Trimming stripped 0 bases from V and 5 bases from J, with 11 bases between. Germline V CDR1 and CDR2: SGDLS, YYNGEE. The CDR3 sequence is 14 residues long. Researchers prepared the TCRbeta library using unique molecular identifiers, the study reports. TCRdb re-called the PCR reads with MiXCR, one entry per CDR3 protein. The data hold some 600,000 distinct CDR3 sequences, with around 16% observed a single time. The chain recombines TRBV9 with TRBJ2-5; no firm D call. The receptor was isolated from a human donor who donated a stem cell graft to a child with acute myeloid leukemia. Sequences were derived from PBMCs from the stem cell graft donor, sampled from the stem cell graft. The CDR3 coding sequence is TGTGCCAGCAGCGTAGGAGCGCCCTGGGAGACCCAGTACTTC. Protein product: CASSVGAPWETQYF.